These 29 T cell receptor beta chains were sequenced from one sample in a study of early T cells in non-severe SARS-CoV-2 infection. TCRdb ran MiXCR on the 5' RACE reads and lists one entry per CDR3 protein. The sample lists 20,000 to 30,000 distinct CDR3 sequences; 4% to 5.5% were seen once. Sequenced: whole blood. The receptors come from an adult who was a healthcare worker with PCR-confirmed SARS-CoV-2 infection or an uninfected control (not recorded which).

This clonotype was counted at least ten times. This sequence joins TRBV28 and TRBJ2-3; TRBD2 aligns across 12 bases. The germline V gene has CDR1 MDHEN and CDR2 SYDVKM. The CDR3 length is 20 residues. V lost 2 bases to trimming and J lost 5 bases; unmatched junction nucleotides: 17. DNA for the CDR3: TGTGCCAGCAGTTTACGATACCCAACCGGAAAGGGACTAGCGGGAGATACGCAGTATTTT. It yields the protein CASSLRYPTGKGLAGDTQYF.

This clonotype was picked up many times. The gene calls are TRBV12-3 or TRBV12-4 and TRBJ1-2; D is ambiguous. V lost 7 bases to trimming and J lost 7 bases, with 19 bases between them. CDR3 length: 14 residues. The CDR3 DNA follows: TGTGCCAGCACCCCCGCTCCAGGTTTGACTGGCTACACCTTC. It translates to CASTPAPGLTGYTF.

This clonotype was detected many times. The chain is built from TRBV20-1 and TRBJ2-1; perhaps TRBD2 as D (6 bases). Trimming shortened V by 7 bases and J by 0 bases, and 10 bases separated the two germline ends. The germline V gene has CDR1 DFQATT and CDR2 SNEGSKA (reference sequence). CDR3 length: 13 amino acids. The CDR3 bases are TGCAGTGTCACTAGCTTCTCCTACAATGAGCAGTTCTTC. Translating gives CSVTSFSYNEQFF.

The V call is TRBV5-8, the J call TRBJ1-4; 10 nucleotides align to TRBD1. The CDR3 has 17 residues. The germline CDR1 and CDR2 sequences are SGHTS and YDEGEE. The V and J ends lost 4 bases and 6 bases, in that order; junction bases with no gene match: 12. CDR3 nucleotides: TGTGCCAGCAGCCCCTCTCGAGGACAGGGGGAGGATGAAAAACTGTTTTTT. Translated: CASSPSRGQGEDEKLFF.

The rearrangement joins TRBV20-1 to TRBJ2-3, with TRBD2 matching 15 bases. Germline CDR1 and CDR2: DFQATT and SNEGSKA (reference sequence). The CDR3 has 18 residues. Unmatched junction bases numbered 11, after V lost 5 bases and J lost 2 bases. CDR3 loop: CSAVTGLAGGSFTDTQYF. The CDR3 DNA reads as TGCAGTGCTGTCACGGGACTAGCGGGAGGATCTTTCACAGATACGCAGTATTTT.

On this clonotype: A much larger clone lies one base from this, so it may be a read error. This rearrangement joins TRBV29-1 to TRBJ2-1; 9 bases fit TRBD2. The V and J ends lost 6 bases and 4 bases, in that order; junction bases with no gene match: 7. The CDR3 sequence is 14 residues long. Germline assignment: CDR1 SQVTM and CDR2 ANQGSEA. This chain's CDR3 is CSVAGTSIYNEQFF. In DNA form, the CDR3 reads TGCAGCGTAGCCGGGACTAGCATATACAATGAGCAGTTCTTC.

The J gene is TRBJ2-1, the V gene TRBV7-2, with 10 nucleotides matching TRBD2. There are 17 residues in the CDR3. V trimming: 5 bases; J trimming: 6 bases; junction bases outside the gene matches: 13. Germline CDR1 and CDR2: SGHTA and FQGNSA. CDR3 loop: CASSLNGQREGINEQFF. The CDR3 DNA is TGTGCCAGCAGCCTAAACGGGCAGCGGGAGGGCATCAATGAGCAGTTCTTC.

The chain is built from TRBV5-1 and TRBJ2-6; 10 nucleotides match TRBD2. Germline CDR1 is SGHRS and CDR2 is YFSETQ. Trimming removed 4 bases from V and 0 bases from J; junction bases left unmatched: 10. The CDR3 totals 19 residues. CDR3 nucleotide sequence: TGCGCCAGCAGCGCCCCAGCGGGGGGGCCTGACTCTGGGGCCAACGTCCTGACTTTC. Translation gives CASSAPAGGPDSGANVLTF.

This clonotype was seen a few times. The rearrangement uses TRBV18 and TRBJ1-1; D is ambiguous. The CDR3 has 16 residues. CDR1 is KGHSH and CDR2 is LQKENI in the germline V gene. V was shortened by 3 bases and J by 1 base, with 15 bases between the two germline ends. The CDR3 region has the DNA TGTGCCAGCTCACCTACTCAATCCAGAGGGAACACTGAAGCTTTCTTT. As protein: CASSPTQSRGNTEAFF.

This clonotype was counted at least ten times. The gene calls are TRBV5-1 and TRBJ2-7, with 10 bases aligning to TRBD2. Germline V gene sequence: CDR1 SGHRS, CDR2 YFSETQ. This CDR3 has 15 residues. Trimming removed 3 bases from V and 2 bases from J; junction bases left unmatched: 5. The CDR3 loop is CASSSTSGVAYEQYF. In nucleotides, the CDR3 is TGCGCCAGCAGCTCAACTAGCGGGGTAGCCTACGAGCAGTACTTC.

In this sample, this clonotype turned up many times. The rearrangement uses TRBV6-5 and TRBJ1-2, with TRBD1 identical over 8 bases. From germline, CDR1 is MNHEY and CDR2 SVGAGI. There are 15 residues in the CDR3. The V segment lost 4 bases and the J segment 7 bases; nucleotides outside the gene matches: 11. The CDR3 DNA sequence: TGTGCCAGCAGTTTAGCACGTGCAGGGGGCCGTGGCTACACCTTC. Translating it yields CASSLARAGGRGYTF.

This clonotype came up many times. This chain joins TRBV30 and TRBJ2-3; D gene uncertain. Trimming pared 4 bases from V and 3 bases from J, leaving 14 bases between. Looked up from germline, CDR1 is GTSNPN and CDR2 is SVGIG (reference sequence). The CDR3 consists of 14 residues. CDR3 region: CAWTRQAATDTQYF. The CDR3 nucleotides are TGTGCCTGGACCCGCCAGGCTGCAACAGATACGCAGTATTTT.

The gene calls are TRBV7-3 and TRBJ2-2; D is perhaps TRBD1 (6 bases). Germline V gene lookup returns CDR1 SGHTA and CDR2 FQGTGA. V lost 6 bases to trimming and J lost 2 bases, with 10 bases between them. CDR3 length: 14 residues. DNA for the CDR3: TGTGCCAGCAGGACAGGATCTAACACCGGGGAGCTGTTTTTT. Its translation: CASRTGSNTGELFF.

This clonotype was recorded many times. This chain links TRBV3-1 with TRBJ2-1; 9 bases match TRBD2. Germline CDR1 is LGHDT and CDR2 is YNNKEL (reference sequence). With V trimmed by 1 base and J by 7 bases, 5 bases remained unmatched. This CDR3 has 15 residues. The CDR3 is CASSQGGGAVNEQFF. The CDR3 DNA is TGTGCCAGCAGCCAAGGCGGGGGGGCCGTAAATGAGCAGTTCTTC.

This clonotype showed up many times. The J gene is TRBJ1-2, the V gene TRBV12-3 or TRBV12-4, with D unresolved. The CDR3 contains 16 residues. Trimming cost V 2 bases and J 4 bases, with 17 bases left between them. The CDR3 DNA is TGTGCCAGCAGTTTACGGGCCCAGACGGCCGCCTATGGCTACACCTTC. Amino acid sequence: CASSLRAQTAAYGYTF.

The chain combines TRBV7-2 with TRBJ2-3; perhaps TRBD2 as D (5 bases). V lost 5 bases to trimming and J lost 2 bases, with 14 bases between them. The CDR3 covers 15 residues. The germline V gene encodes CDR1 SGHTA and CDR2 FQGNSA. The CDR3: CASSPPPGNTDTQYF. The CDR3 bases are TGTGCCAGCAGCCCCCCTCCGGGGAACACAGATACGCAGTATTTT.

This clonotype was counted many times. The V and J genes are TRBV30 and TRBJ1-5; unclear D gene. CDR1 and CDR2 from the germline V gene are GTSNPN and SVGIG (reference sequence). The CDR3 sequence is 13 residues long. V lost 3 bases and J lost 3, with 9 bases in between. CDR3 nucleotide sequence: TGTGCCTGGAGCGGCACCCTCAATCAGCCCCAGCATTTT. As protein: CAWSGTLNQPQHF.

This clonotype has at least ten counts. The V gene is TRBV20-1, the J gene TRBJ2-2; 12 bases fit TRBD2. With 3 bases clipped from V and 4 bases from J, the junction kept 12 bases outside the gene matches. CDR1 is DFQATT, CDR2 SNEGSKA, per germline (reference sequence). CDR3 size: 18 residues. The CDR3 is CSASVSGLAGRSTGELFF. The CDR3 nucleotides are TGCAGTGCTAGCGTCTCCGGACTAGCGGGACGGAGCACCGGGGAGCTGTTTTTT.

This clonotype was recorded at least ten times. The chain carries TRBV5-1 and TRBJ2-7; the D is unclear. V was trimmed by 3 bases and J by 6 bases, leaving 13 bases between them. The CDR3 extends over 13 amino acids. The germline V gene has CDR1 SGHRS and CDR2 YFSETQ. The CDR3 spells CASSSSERGEQYF. DNA for the CDR3: TGCGCCAGCAGCTCTTCAGAACGCGGCGAGCAGTACTTC.

The V call is TRBV13, the J call TRBJ2-7, with a tentative D call TRBD1 (6 bases). Germline values: CDR1 PRHDT, CDR2 FYEKMQ (reference sequence). The CDR3 is made up of 15 amino acids. V lost 5 bases and J lost 6, with 20 bases in between. The CDR3 reads CASSRGQPRPVEQYF. The CDR3 DNA is TGTGCCAGCAGCAGAGGACAGCCCAGGCCGGTCGAGCAGTACTTC.

This clonotype was seen at least ten times. This chain links TRBV29-1 with TRBJ2-5, with D perhaps matching TRBD2 (6 bases). Trimming took 8 bases from V and 6 from J, leaving 25 bases between them. The CDR3 extends over 15 amino acids. Germline V lookup: CDR1 SQVTM, CDR2 ANQGSEA. CDR3 nucleotides: TGCAGCTGGGGGGAAAGGGGACCCCCAAGACAGACCCAGTACTTC. The encoded protein is CSWGERGPPRQTQYF.

This clonotype was seen repeatedly, ten times or more. The chain uses TRBV29-1 and TRBJ2-1; 10 nucleotides align to TRBD2. The V and J ends lost 2 bases and 7 bases, in that order; junction bases with no gene match: 8. The CDR3 sequence is 15 residues long. From germline, CDR1 is SQVTM and CDR2 ANQGSEA. Written as DNA, the CDR3 is TGCAGCGTTGAACCGGCGCTAGCGGGAGTAAATGAGCAGTTCTTC. Translating gives CSVEPALAGVNEQFF.

V is TRBV6-2 or TRBV6-3 and J is TRBJ2-4; D is unclear. The CDR3 is 13 amino acids. Per germline, CDR1 MNHEY and CDR2 SVGEGT. Trimming shortened V by 3 bases and J by 15 bases, and 18 bases separated the two germline ends. The CDR3 DNA reads TGTGCCAGCAGTTATTTTTGGTCCGCGGAGCGGTACTTC. It yields the protein CASSYFWSAERYF.

This clonotype was detected a few times. The J gene is TRBJ2-6, the V gene TRBV12-3 or TRBV12-4; maybe TRBD2 (5 bases). Trimming took 8 bases from V and 2 from J, leaving 13 bases between them. The CDR3 covers 15 residues. CDR3 sequence (DNA): TGTGCCAGCGTGTGGGCGGGCGCTGGGGCCAACGTCCTGACTTTC. This gives the protein CASVWAGAGANVLTF.

By sample fraction, this clonotype is medium-sized (0.01 to 0.1%). J is TRBJ2-1 and V is TRBV20-1; 8 bases align to TRBD2. CDR3 length equals 14 residues. V was clipped by 6 bases and J by 4 bases; unmatched bases: 8. The V gene's germline CDR1 is DFQATT and CDR2 SNEGSKA (reference sequence). The DNA for the CDR3 is TGCAGTGCCGCGAGCGGGAGTGGGTACAATGAGCAGTTCTTC. Its translation: CSAASGSGYNEQFF.

This clonotype was seen repeatedly, ten times or more. The chain uses TRBV12-3 or TRBV12-4 and TRBJ1-4; the D is unclear. The CDR3 is 14 amino acids. V was clipped by 3 bases and J by 1 base, with 6 bases between them. As DNA, the CDR3 is TGTGCCAGCAGTTTTTACCGAACTAATGAAAAACTGTTTTTT. Translation: CASSFYRTNEKLFF.

There are a few counts of this clonotype. The chain carries TRBV5-1 and TRBJ2-3; TRBD2 aligns across 7 bases. Trimming at V came to 0 bases and at J to 0 bases, leaving 4 bases not matched to a gene. The CDR3 runs 16 residues. Germline CDR1 reads SGHRS; CDR2 reads YFSETQ. The CDR3 DNA sequence: TGCGCCAGCAGCTTGGTCCAGCGGGGAAGCACAGATACGCAGTATTTT. Its translation is CASSLVQRGSTDTQYF.

In its sample, this clonotype ranks as medium-sized. The gene calls are TRBV11-2 and TRBJ1-1; D ambiguous. The CDR3 consists of 19 residues. Germline assignment: CDR1 SGHAT and CDR2 FQNNGV. V shed 2 bases and J shed 1 base, with 23 bases lying between them. The CDR3 sequence is CASSLPHLQSAYGNTEAFF. The CDR3, as DNA: TGTGCCAGCAGCTTACCCCACCTACAGTCGGCGTACGGGAACACTGAAGCTTTCTTT.

The sample holds many counts of this clonotype. This chain joins TRBV20-1 and TRBJ2-3; D gene uncertain. The CDR3 spans 12 residues. CDR1 is DFQATT and CDR2 is SNEGSKA in the germline V gene (reference sequence). The ends were cut back, 4 bases at V and 1 base at J, with 6 bases in the middle. The CDR3 is CSAIRGTDTQYF. The CDR3 coding sequence is TGCAGTGCTATTCGGGGCACAGATACGCAGTATTTT.